The 23 T cell receptor beta chains presented below share a single source sample, sequenced in a study of blood T cells in healthy people across ages. A J-beta primer mix and a sample-barcoded 5' primer were used in a second PCR of roughly 6 to 11 cycles. TCRdb reanalysed the 5' RACE reads using MiXCR and keeps one entry per CDR3 protein. The sample shows some 760,000 distinct CDR3 sequences, roughly 25% of them seen only once. This same sample was also part of a study on T cells of mothers and their children.

Material for sequencing was blood. The source of these receptors is a boy younger than 18 in good health.

This sequence joins TRBV5-5 and TRBJ2-1, with no clear D. CDR1 and CDR2 from the germline V gene are SGHKS and YYEKEE (reference sequence). Trimming shortened V by 0 bases and J by 0 bases, and 10 bases separated the two germline ends. The CDR3 is 16 residues long. The CDR3 nucleotides are TGTGCCAGCAGCTTGGGGCACCGGAGCTCCTACAATGAGCAGTTCTTC. Amino acids: CASSLGHRSSYNEQFF.

In this sample, this clonotype turned up a few times. CDR3 region: CASSAGLAGGAEQYF. The CDR3 nucleotides read TGTGCCAGCAGCGCGGGACTAGCGGGAGGGGCCGAGCAGTACTTC. The rearrangement links TRBV6-5 to TRBJ2-7, with 16 bases fitting TRBD2. The J segment lost 6 bases and the V segment lost 6 bases, leaving 5 bases of the junction unmatched. The germline CDR1 and CDR2 sequences are MNHEY and SVGAGI. There are 15 residues in the CDR3.

This clonotype was picked up a small number of times. The V call is TRBV6-1, the J call TRBJ2-2; 7 nucleotides match TRBD2. Trimming took 6 bases from V and 6 from J; bases not matched to a gene: 16. The germline CDR1 and CDR2 sequences are MNHNS and SASEGT. This CDR3 comprises 17 residues. CDR3 region: CASRAPGAQGRAGELFF. The CDR3, as DNA: TGTGCCAGCAGAGCCCCAGGAGCTCAAGGGAGGGCCGGGGAGCTGTTTTTT.

This chain uses TRBV27 with TRBJ2-1; TRBD2 is a possible D gene (5 bases). The CDR3 extends over 14 amino acids. Trimming shortened V by 0 bases and J by 7 bases, and 10 bases separated the two germline ends. Per the germline V gene, CDR1 is MNHEY and CDR2 is SMNVEV (reference sequence). CDR3 bases: TGTGCCAGCAGTTTATCCCTAGCCACTAATGAGCAGTTCTTC. Translation: CASSLSLATNEQFF.

V usage is TRBV27 and J usage is TRBJ2-1, with D perhaps matching TRBD2 (6 bases). CDR1 and CDR2 (germline): MNHEY, SMNVEV (reference sequence). V was trimmed by 5 bases and J by 3 bases, leaving 20 bases between them. CDR3 length equals 17 residues. CDR3 sequence (DNA): TGTGCCAGCAGTCCTCTTCAGGGACTCTCTATCTACAATGAGCAGTTCTTC. Its translation is CASSPLQGLSIYNEQFF.

V gene TRBV6-5 combines with J gene TRBJ2-3; D is undetermined. The germline gives CDR1 MNHEY, CDR2 SVGAGI. V gave up 8 bases and J gave up 2 bases, with 17 bases separating them. The CDR3 length is 15 residues. Here the CDR3 DNA reads TGTGCCAGCGGTCATATAGGGTATTCCACAGATACGCAGTATTTT. Translating gives CASGHIGYSTDTQYF.

In this sample, this clonotype turned up a few times. The chain carries TRBV10-3 and TRBJ2-1; 8 nucleotides align to TRBD1. V shed 5 bases and J 6 bases; nucleotides not matched to a gene: 3. CDR3 length equals 13 residues. Germline assignment: CDR1 ENHRY and CDR2 SYGVKD. This CDR3 reads CAISYTGGNEQFF. DNA for the CDR3: TGTGCCATCAGTTACACAGGGGGCAATGAGCAGTTCTTC.

This chain joins TRBV28 and TRBJ1-2; tentative D call: TRBD1 (6 bases). CDR3 length: 13 amino acids. Germline assignment: CDR1 MDHEN and CDR2 SYDVKM. With 6 bases removed from V and 8 bases from J, the gap between germline ends came to 16 bases. The CDR3 coding sequence is TGTGCCAGCAGAGAGGACAGCTTCGGGGGCTACACCTTC. It encodes CASREDSFGGYTF.

The chain recombines TRBV28 with TRBJ1-2, with D tentatively TRBD1 (6 bases). V was shortened by 4 bases and J by 10 bases, with 19 bases between the two germline ends. This CDR3 is built from 14 residues. Germline values: CDR1 MDHEN, CDR2 SYDVKM. The CDR3 coding sequence is TGTGCCAGCAGTTGGGCCAGGGGCCTTGGGGACTACACCTTC. Encoded protein: CASSWARGLGDYTF.

About this clonotype: At one end, the junction sequence differs from germline, possibly due to a read error. CDR3 DNA sequence: TGTGCCTGCAGTTACTCGACAGCGGGAAACATTCAGTACTTC. It encodes CACSYSTAGNIQYF. This chain links TRBV6-6 with TRBJ2-4; D perhaps matches TRBD2 (6 bases). CDR1 and CDR2 from the germline V gene are MNHNY and SVGAGI (reference sequence). This CDR3 contains 14 residues.

J is TRBJ2-7 and V is TRBV4-2, with TRBD2 identical over 10 bases. CDR3 length: 16 amino acids. Per germline, CDR1 LGHNA and CDR2 YNFKEQ. The trim removed 2 bases at V and 4 bases at J, leaving 8 bases unmatched. The CDR3 bases are TGTGCCAGCAGCCAATCCACTAGCGGGAAGTTATACGAGCAGTACTTC. This gives the protein CASSQSTSGKLYEQYF.

The chain joins TRBV5-1 to TRBJ2-5; 7 bases agree with TRBD2. The end of the DNA aligns better with TRBJ2-1, so the J call may be wrong. CDR3 size: 16 residues. Germline-derived CDR1 and CDR2 are SGHRS and YFSETQ. In nucleotides, the CDR3 is TGCGCCAGCAGCCCCCGGGCGGCTAGCGGAGCCAATGAGCAGTTCTTC. Protein: CASSPRAASGANEQFF.

The chain carries TRBV4-1 and TRBJ2-7; D may be TRBD1 (6 bases). CDR1 and CDR2 from the germline V gene are MGHRA and YSYEKL. V lost 3 bases, J lost 0 bases, and 12 bases lay in between. The CDR3 runs 15 residues. The CDR3 sequence: CASSQGRGNSYEQYF. The CDR3 region has the DNA TGCGCCAGCAGCCAGGGTAGGGGGAACTCCTACGAGCAGTACTTC.

The chain uses TRBV5-1 and TRBJ2-7; D could derive from TRBD1 or TRBD2 (5 bases each). Trimming took 3 bases from V and 7 from J, leaving 14 bases between them. Germline CDR1 SGHRS, CDR2 YFSETQ. CDR3 size: 13 residues. In DNA, the CDR3 is TGCGCCAGCAGCTGGCCCGGGGCGCGGGAGCAGTACTTC. Protein: CASSWPGAREQYF.

This clonotype was seen more than once but under ten times. The chain uses TRBV9 and TRBJ2-7; the D is unclear. The CDR3 length is 13 residues. V was cut by 0 bases and J by 4 bases, with 8 bases left in between. The germline CDR1 and CDR2 sequences are SGDLS and YYNGEE. This CDR3 is CASSVEPLYEQYF. The CDR3, as DNA: TGTGCCAGCAGCGTAGAACCACTTTACGAGCAGTACTTC.

This clonotype appeared a few times. The rearrangement joins TRBV29-1 to TRBJ2-5; no definite D call. The CDR3 loop spans 15 amino acids. Trimming stripped 5 bases from V and 1 base from J, with 17 bases between. CDR1 is SQVTM, CDR2 ANQGSEA, per germline. Here the CDR3 reads CSVIGQRASQETQYF. CDR3 bases: TGCAGCGTTATTGGCCAGCGAGCCTCCCAAGAGACCCAGTACTTC.

This clonotype was counted a few times. V gene TRBV7-9 combines with J gene TRBJ2-4; maybe TRBD1 (6 bases). V was pared by 1 base and J by 3 bases, with 10 bases between. The CDR3 extends over 15 amino acids. The germline gives CDR1 SEHNR, CDR2 FQNEAQ (reference sequence). CDR3 sequence reads: CASSLETGGKNIQYF. The CDR3 DNA reads as TGTGCCAGCAGCTTAGAGACAGGTGGCAAAAACATTCAGTACTTC.

This clonotype was found a few times. This chain links TRBV12-3 or TRBV12-4 with TRBJ1-1; 9 bases agree with TRBD1. J was trimmed by 4 bases and V by 4 bases; bases with no gene match: 7. The CDR3 totals 15 residues. The DNA for the CDR3 is TGTGCCAGCAGTTCCACAGGGGGCTTCGGCACTGAAGCTTTCTTT. It yields the protein CASSSTGGFGTEAFF.

The V gene is TRBV11-1, the J gene TRBJ2-7, with TRBD1 matching 9 bases. There are 15 residues in the CDR3. CDR1 is SGHAT and CDR2 is FQDESV in the germline V gene (reference sequence). Germline trimming cut 5 bases from V and 0 bases from J; bases unmatched to any gene: 5. CDR3 sequence (DNA): TGTGCCAGCAGCGCTGGGACAGGGAGCTCCTACGAGCAGTACTTC. It specifies CASSAGTGSSYEQYF. Using reference TRBV11-1 and TRBJ2-7 for the parts outside the CDR3, the full variable domain is EAEVAQSPRYKITEKSQAVAFWCDPISGHATLYWYRQILGQGPELLVQFQDESVVDDSQLPKDRFSAERLKGVDSTLKIQPAELGDSAMYLCASSAGTGSSYEQYFGPGTRLTVT.

The chain's CDR3 is CASSWAGGTGELFF. CDR3 in DNA: TGTGCCAGCAGCTGGGCGGGAGGCACCGGGGAGCTGTTTTTT. This chain uses TRBV11-2 with TRBJ2-2; 8 nucleotides line up with TRBD2. From germline, CDR1 is SGHAT and CDR2 FQNNGV. This CDR3 is built from 14 residues. V lost 4 bases and J lost 4; bases outside the gene matches: 2.

This clonotype has a single count. The chain is built from TRBV6-5 and TRBJ2-1, with D maybe TRBD1 (6 bases). The CDR3 runs 13 residues. The germline V gene encodes CDR1 MNHEY and CDR2 SVGAGI. Between the trimmed V and J ends, which lost 7 bases and 10 bases, there was a span of 17 bases. For the CDR3, the DNA is TGTGCCAGCAACGCCGGGTTGAGGGGGGAGCAGTTCTTC. Translated, it gives CASNAGLRGEQFF.

The chain employs TRBV4-3 and TRBJ2-7; D remains unclear. Germline-derived CDR1 and CDR2 are LGHNA and YSLEER. CDR3 length: 15 amino acids. Trimming removed 4 bases at V and 0 bases at J, with 13 bases between. DNA of the CDR3: TGCGCCAGCAGCCTTTCAACGGGCTACTCCTACGAGCAGTACTTC. Its protein product is CASSLSTGYSYEQYF.

The V and J genes are TRBV6-2 or TRBV6-3 and TRBJ2-5, with TRBD2 matching over 7 bases. The end of the DNA aligns better with TRBJ2-7, so the J call may be wrong. Looked up from germline, CDR1 is MNHEY and CDR2 is SVGEGT. The CDR3 runs 16 residues. This CDR3 reads CASSYSSGRGNYEQYF. DNA of the CDR3: TGTGCCAGCAGTTACTCGTCGGGGAGGGGAAACTACGAGCAGTACTTC.